These T cell receptor beta chains were read from a single sample in a study of blood T cell repertoires in COVID-19. The method was immunoSEQ multiplex PCR; TCRdb's version includes in-frame clones alone and lacks a portion of them. The sample has 65,000 to 80,000 clones; over 85% are singletons. Sequences were obtained from peripheral blood. The receptors shown here come from a human donor in a cohort sampled during active COVID-19. Each CDR3 is given without its conserved first and last residue.

v_gene	CDR3aa
TRBV5-5	ASSWTGNEQF
TRBV3-1/TRBV3-2	ASSQLGAGVISGANVLT
TRBV6-7	ASTYPCGGPTSGRLYNEQF
TRBV2	ASSPRATSGRAQDTQY
TRBV15	ATSLRSSPLSMF
TRBV6-5	ASSFSRTGGTEAF
TRBV28	ASSLRGGGYT
TRBV7-8	ASSLTPIYGYT
TRBV7-9	ASTHPTSGIYEQY
TRBV18	ASSPQTSGIEQY
TRBV7-8	ASSPRRDTLYEQY
TRBV10-3	AIRGTGPGNTEAF
TRBV29-1	SVERGYEQY
TRBV29-1	SVGDRVNSPLH
TRBV6-5	ASSLLRGRTEAF
TRBV2	ASRQDYGELF
TRBV18	ASSPPSGSGTGELF
TRBV13	ASSFTGDHTGELF
TRBV6-2/TRBV6-3	ASSYSEGGYT
TRBV15	ATSVRTSSKETQY
TRBV2	ASSYTVTEYQETQY
TRBV6-4	ASSEVPGGGADTQY
TRBV2	ASTTGQAPTNEKLF
TRBV4-3	ASSQGVKLASEQY
TRBV6-1	ASSEPGAMNTEAF
TRBV27	ASSQTTFTDTQY
TRBV5-1	ASSPRTSGLDTGELF
TRBV6-2/TRBV6-3	ASSAVGGGETQY
TRBV12-3/TRBV12-4	ASRLAGGWEQY
TRBV7-2	ASSLGGTYEQY
TRBV4-1	ASSQEVYGQGKSYEQY
TRBV7-9	ASTGVQETQY
TRBV19	ASSSPGTGGKSYNSPLH
TRBV4-3	ASSQDRGQHYGYT
TRBV4-2	ASSQDPQNSPLH
TRBV19	ASSIDTLDRLSGNTIY
TRBV25-1	ASSDGDRDNQPQH
TRBV27	ASSSYEGAITEAF
TRBV28	ASRTATYEQY
TRBV5-1	ASKVTSGRVQETQY
TRBV2	ASSQTGISTDTQY
TRBV29-1	SVDSREGGNEQF
TRBV11-3	ASSTHRGDNEQF
TRBV6-5	ASSRTGFTEAF
TRBV19	ASHTPTGPLPNYGYT
TRBV7-9	ASSPRQGAYEQY